This record covers a single T cell receptor beta chain. Antigen: not known. The study ran its PCR with 60 Vbeta and 13 Jbeta primers. As originally analysed: There were about 80 million unique TCR beta chains by a later count, and approximately 12 million of them were shared. Here immunoSEQ multiplex PCR was the method, and the copy in TCRdb shows in-frame clones only, minus some. V and J calls and clone size follow that table, whereas D and trimming were derived from the DNA. The sample lists approximately 100,000 clones; around three quarters were seen once. The sample is drawn from a study of cytomegalovirus exposure and HLA in healthy donors. Overall study findings and caveats: A few CMV-associated chains proved CMV antigen-specific in vitro.

The V gene lost 4 bases and the J gene lost 1 base, with 13 bases spanning the gap. From germline, CDR1 is LGHNA and CDR2 YSLEER. The CDR3 has 15 residues. This chain uses TRBV4-3 with TRBJ2-5, with a weak D call TRBD2 (6 bases). Specimen: PBMCs. The clonotype originates from a man aged 35-49 years in good health and CMV-seropositive. The CDR3 loop reads CASSPGTEGQETQYF. CDR3 bases: TGCGCCAGCAGCCCCGGGACTGAGGGCCAAGAGACCCAGTACTTC.